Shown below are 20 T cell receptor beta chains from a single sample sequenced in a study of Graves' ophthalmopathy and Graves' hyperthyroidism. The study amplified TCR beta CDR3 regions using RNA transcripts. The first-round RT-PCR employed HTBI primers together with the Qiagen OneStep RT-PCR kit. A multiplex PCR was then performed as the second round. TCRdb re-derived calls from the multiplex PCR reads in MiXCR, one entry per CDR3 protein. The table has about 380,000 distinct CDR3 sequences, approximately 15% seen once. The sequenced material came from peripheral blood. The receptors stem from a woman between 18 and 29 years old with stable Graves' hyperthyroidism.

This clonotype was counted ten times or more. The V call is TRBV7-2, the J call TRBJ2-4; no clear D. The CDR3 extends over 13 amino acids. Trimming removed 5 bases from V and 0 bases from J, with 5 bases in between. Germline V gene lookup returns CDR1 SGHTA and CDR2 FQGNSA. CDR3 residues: CASSALAKNIQYF. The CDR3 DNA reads TGTGCCAGCAGCGCATTAGCCAAAAACATTCAGTACTTC.

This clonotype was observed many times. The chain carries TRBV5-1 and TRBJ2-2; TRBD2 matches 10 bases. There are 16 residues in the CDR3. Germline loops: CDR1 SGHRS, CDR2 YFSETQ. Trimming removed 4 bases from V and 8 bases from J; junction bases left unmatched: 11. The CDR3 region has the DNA TGCGCCAGCAGCCGGACTAGCGGATCCCTCGAGGGGGAGCTGTTTTTT. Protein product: CASSRTSGSLEGELFF.

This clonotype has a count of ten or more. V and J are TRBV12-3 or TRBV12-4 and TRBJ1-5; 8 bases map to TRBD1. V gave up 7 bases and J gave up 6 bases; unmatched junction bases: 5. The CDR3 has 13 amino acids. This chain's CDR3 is CASNTGGSQPQHF. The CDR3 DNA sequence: TGTGCCAGCAACACAGGGGGGAGTCAGCCCCAGCATTTT.

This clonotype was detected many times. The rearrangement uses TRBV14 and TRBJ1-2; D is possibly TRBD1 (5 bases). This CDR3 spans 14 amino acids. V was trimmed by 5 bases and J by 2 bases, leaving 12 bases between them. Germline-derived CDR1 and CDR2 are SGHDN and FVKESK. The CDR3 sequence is CASSAPGRNYGYTF. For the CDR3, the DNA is TGTGCCAGCAGCGCGCCGGGACGGAACTATGGCTACACCTTC.

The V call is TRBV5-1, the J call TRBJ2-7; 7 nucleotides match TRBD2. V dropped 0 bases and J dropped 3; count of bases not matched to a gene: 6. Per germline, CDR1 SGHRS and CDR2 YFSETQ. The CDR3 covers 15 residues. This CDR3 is CASSLESGNFYEQYF. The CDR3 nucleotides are TGCGCCAGCAGCTTGGAAAGCGGGAACTTCTACGAGCAGTACTTC.

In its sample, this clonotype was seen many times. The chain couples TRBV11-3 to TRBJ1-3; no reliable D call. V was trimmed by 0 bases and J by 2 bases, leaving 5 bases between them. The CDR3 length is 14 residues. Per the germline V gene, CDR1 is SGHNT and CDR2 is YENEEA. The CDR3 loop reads CASSLDRPGNTIYF. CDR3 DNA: TGTGCCAGCAGCTTAGACAGACCTGGAAACACCATATATTTT.

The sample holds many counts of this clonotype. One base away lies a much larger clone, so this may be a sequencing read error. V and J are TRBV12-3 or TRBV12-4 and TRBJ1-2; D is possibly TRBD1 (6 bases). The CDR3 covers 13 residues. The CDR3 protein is CAGSSNRVGGYTF. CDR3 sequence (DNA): TGTGCCGGCAGCTCCAACAGGGTGGGCGGCTACACCTTC.

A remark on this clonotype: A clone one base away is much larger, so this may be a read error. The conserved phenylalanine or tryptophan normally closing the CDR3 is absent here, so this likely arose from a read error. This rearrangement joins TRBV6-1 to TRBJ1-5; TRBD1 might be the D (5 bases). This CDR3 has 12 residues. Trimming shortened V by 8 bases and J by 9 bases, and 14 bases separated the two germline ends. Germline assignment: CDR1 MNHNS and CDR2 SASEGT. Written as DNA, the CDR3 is TGTGCCAGCGGAGAGGGGCTCGGGCCCCAGCATTTG. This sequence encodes CASGEGLGPQHL.

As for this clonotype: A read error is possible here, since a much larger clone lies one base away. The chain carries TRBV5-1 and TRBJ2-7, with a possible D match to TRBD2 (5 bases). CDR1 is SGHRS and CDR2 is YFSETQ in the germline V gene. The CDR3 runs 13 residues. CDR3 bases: TGCGCCAGCACCCCGGCGGGCCGTAGGGAGCAGTGCTTC. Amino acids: CASTPAGRREQCF.

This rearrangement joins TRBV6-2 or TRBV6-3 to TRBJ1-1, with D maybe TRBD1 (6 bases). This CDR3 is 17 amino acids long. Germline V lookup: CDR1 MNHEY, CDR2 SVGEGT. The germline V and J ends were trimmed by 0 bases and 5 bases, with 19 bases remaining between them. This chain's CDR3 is CASSYSIPDRRFTEAFF. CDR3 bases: TGTGCCAGCAGTTACTCGATCCCGGACAGAAGGTTTACTGAAGCTTTCTTT.

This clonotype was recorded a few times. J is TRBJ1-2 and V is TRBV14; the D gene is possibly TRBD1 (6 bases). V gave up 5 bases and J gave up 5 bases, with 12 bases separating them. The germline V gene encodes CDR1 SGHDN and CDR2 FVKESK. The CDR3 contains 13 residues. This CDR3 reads CASSSQGWYGYTF. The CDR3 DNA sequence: TGTGCCAGCAGCTCACAGGGATGGTATGGCTACACCTTC.

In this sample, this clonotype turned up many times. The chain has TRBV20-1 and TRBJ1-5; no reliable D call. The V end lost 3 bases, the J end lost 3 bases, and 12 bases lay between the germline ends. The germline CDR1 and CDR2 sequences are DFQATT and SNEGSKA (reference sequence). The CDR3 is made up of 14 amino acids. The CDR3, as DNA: TGCAGTGCTAGTGTAGGAATTCTCAATCAGCCCCAGCATTTT. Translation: CSASVGILNQPQHF.

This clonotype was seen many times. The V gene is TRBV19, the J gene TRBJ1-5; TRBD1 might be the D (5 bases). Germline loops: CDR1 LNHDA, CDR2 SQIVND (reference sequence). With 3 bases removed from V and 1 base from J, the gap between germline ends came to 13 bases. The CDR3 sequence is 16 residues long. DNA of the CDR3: TGTGCCAGTAGTATGAGGAGGCAGGGAAGCAATCAGCCCCAGCATTTT. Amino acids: CASSMRRQGSNQPQHF.

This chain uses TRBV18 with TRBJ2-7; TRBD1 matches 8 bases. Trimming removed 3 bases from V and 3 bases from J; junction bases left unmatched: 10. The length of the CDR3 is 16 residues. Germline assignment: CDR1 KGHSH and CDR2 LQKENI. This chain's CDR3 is CASSPEGQGRDYEQYF. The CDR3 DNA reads TGTGCCAGCTCACCCGAAGGACAGGGAAGGGACTACGAGCAGTACTTC.

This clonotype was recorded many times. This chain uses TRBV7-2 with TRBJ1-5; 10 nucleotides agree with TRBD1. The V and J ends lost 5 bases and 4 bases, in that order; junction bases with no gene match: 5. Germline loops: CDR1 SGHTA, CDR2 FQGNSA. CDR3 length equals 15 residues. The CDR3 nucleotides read TGTGCCAGCAGCCCCGGGACAGGGGTTAATCAGCCCCAGCATTTT. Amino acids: CASSPGTGVNQPQHF.

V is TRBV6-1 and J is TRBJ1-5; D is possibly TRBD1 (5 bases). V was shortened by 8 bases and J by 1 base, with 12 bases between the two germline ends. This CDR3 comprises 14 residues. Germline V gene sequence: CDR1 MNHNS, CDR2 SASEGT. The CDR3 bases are TGTGCCAGCCTAACAGGTGTGAGCAATCAGCCCCAGCATTTT. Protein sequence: CASLTGVSNQPQHF.

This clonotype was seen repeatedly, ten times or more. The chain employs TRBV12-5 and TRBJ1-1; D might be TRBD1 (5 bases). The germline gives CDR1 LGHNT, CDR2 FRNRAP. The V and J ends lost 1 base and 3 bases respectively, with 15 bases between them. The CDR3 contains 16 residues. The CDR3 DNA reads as TGTGCTAGTGGTTTGGAGCCAGGGAGGTATTACACTGAAGCTTTCTTT. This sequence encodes CASGLEPGRYYTEAFF.

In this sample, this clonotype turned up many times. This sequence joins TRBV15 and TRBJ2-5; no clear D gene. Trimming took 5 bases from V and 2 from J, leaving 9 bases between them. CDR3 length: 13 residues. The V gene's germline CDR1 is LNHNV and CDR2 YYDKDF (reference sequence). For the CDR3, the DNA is TGTGCCACCAGCGCCGGCACGCAAGAGACCCAGTACTTC. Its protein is CATSAGTQETQYF.

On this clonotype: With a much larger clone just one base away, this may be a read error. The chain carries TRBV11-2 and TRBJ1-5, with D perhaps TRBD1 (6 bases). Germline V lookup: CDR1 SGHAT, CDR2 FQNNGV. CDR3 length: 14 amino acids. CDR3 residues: CASRGGGSNQPLHF. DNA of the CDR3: TGTGCCAGCAGAGGGGGGGGTAGCAATCAGCCCCTGCATTTT.

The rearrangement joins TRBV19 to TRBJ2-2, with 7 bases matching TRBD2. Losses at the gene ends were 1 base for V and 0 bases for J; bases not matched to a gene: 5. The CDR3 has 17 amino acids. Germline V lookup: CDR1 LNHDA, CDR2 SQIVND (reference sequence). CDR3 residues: CASSIGMAGANTGELFF. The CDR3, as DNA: TGTGCCAGTAGTATAGGGATGGCGGGGGCGAACACCGGGGAGCTGTTTTTT.